Described below is a single T cell receptor beta chain sequence and its context. These data come from a study of blood T cell repertoires in COVID-19. The germline V gene encodes CDR1 SQVTM and CDR2 ANQGSEA. Trimming removed 5 bases from V and 1 base from J, with 6 bases in between. The CDR3 sequence is 11 residues long. The method was immunoSEQ multiplex PCR; TCRdb's version includes in-frame clones alone and lacks a portion of them. This table has under 200,000 clones, 80% to 85% appearing once. This clonotype originated in a man younger than 35 with active or convalescent COVID-19. Source material: peripheral blood. This chain uses TRBV29-1 with TRBJ2-7; D is unresolved. CDR3 residues: CSVRVSYEQYF. CDR3 DNA: TGCAGCGTTCGGGTTTCCTACGAGCAGTACTTC.